The T cell receptor beta chain described here comes from a study of blood T cell repertoires in COVID-19. Study-level information: Samples of COVID-19 (acute and convalescent) were obtained from the United States, Italy and Spain. T cells, B-cell-depleted T cells, or PBMCs provided the cDNA or gDNA that served as material.

The germline CDR1 and CDR2 sequences are SGHDN and FVKESK. The CDR3 extends over 16 amino acids. Trimming took 4 bases from V and 1 from J; bases not matched to a gene: 4. In the original analysis: Estimation of nucleated cell counts was performed using reference gene primer amplification. Profiling relied on immunoSEQ multiplex PCR, and the TCRdb table lists in-frame clones only, not all of them. V, J and clone size derive from that table, while D and trimming were established from the DNA sequence. The sample holds around 80,000 clones, 80% seen once. This clonotype originated in a woman between 65 and 79 years old with acute or convalescent COVID-19. This chain joins TRBV14 and TRBJ1-6, with TRBD1 identical over 7 bases. Specimen: peripheral blood. CDR3 in DNA: TGTGCCAGCAGCCGATCGACAGGGTCCTATAATTCACCCCTCCACTTT. Protein sequence: CASSRSTGSYNSPLHF.